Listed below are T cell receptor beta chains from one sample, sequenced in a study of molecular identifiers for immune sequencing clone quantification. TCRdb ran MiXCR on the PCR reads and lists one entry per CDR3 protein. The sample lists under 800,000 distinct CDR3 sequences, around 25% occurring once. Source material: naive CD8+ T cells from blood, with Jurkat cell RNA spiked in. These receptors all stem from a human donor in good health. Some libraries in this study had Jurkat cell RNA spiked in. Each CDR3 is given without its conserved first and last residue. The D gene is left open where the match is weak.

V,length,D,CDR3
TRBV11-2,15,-,ASSLEASGGASYEQY
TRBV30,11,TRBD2,AWSSGGYNEQF
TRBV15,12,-,ATSVYLGNTEAF
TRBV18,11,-,ASSSGGFYEQY
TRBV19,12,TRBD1,ASSIQGVTDTQY
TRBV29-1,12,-,SVQGLGGYTEAF
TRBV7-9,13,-,ASSQSVGFQETQY
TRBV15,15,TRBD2,ATSRVGVAGVGYEQY
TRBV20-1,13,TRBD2,SAFFGSGVIDTQY
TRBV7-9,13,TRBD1,ASNRDPTGLHEQY
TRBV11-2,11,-,ASSGRPPYEQY
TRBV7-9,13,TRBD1,ASGPYSGGYGKLF
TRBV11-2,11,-,ASSSGLMATQY
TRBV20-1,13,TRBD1,SARDGTEPSYEQY
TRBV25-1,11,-,ASSVLSQGEQF
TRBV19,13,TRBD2,ASSVGTSEYNEQF
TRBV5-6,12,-,ASSLGGVLTEAF
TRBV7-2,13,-,ASSSTGNSNYGYT
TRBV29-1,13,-,SVEDQEGSSYEQY
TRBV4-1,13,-,ASSQKVSDTGELF
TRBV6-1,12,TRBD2,ASTSGTNTGELF
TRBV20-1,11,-,SARPLLSETQY
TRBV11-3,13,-,ASSSNVYRDNEQF
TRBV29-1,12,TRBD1,SVVQGGNTGELF
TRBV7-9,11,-,ASRSPKNTEAF
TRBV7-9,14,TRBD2,ASSQRLAGEQETQY
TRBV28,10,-,ASSRDLNEQY
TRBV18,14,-,ASSASPGTSQETRY
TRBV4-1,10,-,ASSQGKDGYT
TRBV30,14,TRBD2,AWSHTIAGPYNEQF
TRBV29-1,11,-,SVNGPVTYEQY
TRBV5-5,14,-,ASSLEGVAMSTEAF
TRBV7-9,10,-,ASSPNRYEQY
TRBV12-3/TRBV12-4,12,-,ASRGTPTNEKLF
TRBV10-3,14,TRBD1,AISDRDRGYNQPQH
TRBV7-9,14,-,ASSSRLGELIGELF
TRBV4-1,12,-,ASSVRDGKDTQY
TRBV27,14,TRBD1,ASSWTGSNAKNIQY
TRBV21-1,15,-,ASSKATASGNTGELF
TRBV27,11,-,ASRGLGANVLT
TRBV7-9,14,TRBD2,ASSWQGTRDTDTQY
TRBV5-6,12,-,ASSRDRVNTEAF